This T cell receptor beta chain was retrieved from a study of blood T cell repertoires in COVID-19. CDR1 is LNHDA and CDR2 is SQIVND in the germline V gene (reference sequence). The CDR3 totals 15 residues. Trimming took 7 bases from V and 5 from J; bases not matched to a gene: 13. TCRdb's copy holds only in-frame clones and misses some; the assay was immunoSEQ multiplex PCR. The sample records around 180,000 clones, 70% to 90% being singletons. The specimen sequenced was peripheral blood. The chain joins TRBV19 to TRBJ2-5; TRBD2 matches 7 bases. The TCR was taken from a woman in her twenties or thirties with active or convalescent COVID-19. This CDR3 reads CASIHPAGAQETQYF. CDR3 DNA sequence: TGTGCCAGTATCCATCCGGCGGGAGCTCAGGAGACCCAGTACTTC.